The rows below give T cell receptor beta chains drawn from one sample of a study of OX40 agonist ivuxolimab in advanced cancers. Using immunoSEQ multiplex PCR, the repertoire was profiled, and TCRdb retains in-frame clones only, with some absent. The profile shows about 66,000 clones, about 86% of them singletons. This specimen was CD4+ or CD8+ T cells sorted from blood, taken in a trial of the OX40 agonist ivuxolimab. The source of these receptors is an adult with an advanced solid tumor such as melanoma, head and neck, liver or kidney cancer. CDR3s include the opening cysteine and the closing phenylalanine or tryptophan. Each record gives: J gene, V gene, D gene, clone size, CDR3 DNA, CDR3 protein. The D gene is left open where the match is weak. Expanded clones are given a class, and other clones once, few, many or no size at all.

TRBJ1-1	TRBV5-1	.	.	TGCGCCAGCGGGCTCCTCGAGTCTGAAGCTTTCTTT	CASGLLESEAFF
TRBJ1-1	TRBV5-1	.	.	TGCGCCAGCTGTCGAGGGGGGCCCGGGATGAACACTGAAGCTTTCTTT	CASCRGGPGMNTEAFF
TRBJ2-4	TRBV28	TRBD1	once	TGTGCCAGCAGGAAACAGGGGACCGTAGCCAAAAACATTCAGTACTTC	CASRKQGTVAKNIQYF
TRBJ1-1	TRBV19	.	.	TGTGCCAGTAGTATCCCGGGGACCGCTGAAGCTTTCTTT	CASSIPGTAEAFF
TRBJ2-3	TRBV5-4	.	.	TGTGCCAGCAGCTTGGCCGCGCGAGGGGCACCAGATACGCAGTATTTT	CASSLAARGAPDTQYF
TRBJ1-5	TRBV6-5	TRBD1	.	TGTGCCAGCAGACTACGACAGGGGAGAAATCAGCCCCAGCATTTT	CASRLRQGRNQPQHF
TRBJ1-5	TRBV2	.	.	TGTGCCAGCAGTGAAAGGACAAGCCAATCAAAACCCCAGCATTTT	CASSERTSQSKPQHF
TRBJ2-7	TRBV7-9	TRBD1	.	TGTGCCAGCAACCATGGGGACAGGGGTTCCTACGAGCAGTACTTC	CASNHGDRGSYEQYF
TRBJ1-5	TRBV6-1	.	.	TGTGCCAGCACTCCGACTATTATAGGGCCCCAGCATTTT	CASTPTIIGPQHF
TRBJ2-1	TRBV5-1	.	.	TGCGCCAGCAGCTTGGAATCGGGGGGCAGGGAGCAGTTCTTC	CASSLESGGREQFF
TRBJ1-1	TRBV19	.	.	TGTGCCAGTACCCGCAGGGAAGCGGACACTGAAGCTTTCTTT	CASTRREADTEAFF
TRBJ1-4	TRBV6-1	.	.	TGTGCCAGCAGTGGGTCGGTCCCGAATGAAAAACTGTTTTTT	CASSGSVPNEKLFF
TRBJ1-4	TRBV9	TRBD1	.	TGTGCCAGCAGCAAGAGGGGGCGCGGGGAAAAACTGTTTTTT	CASSKRGRGEKLFF
TRBJ2-3	TRBV19	.	once	TGTGCCAGTAGTATCGGGGCCACAGATACGCAGTATTTT	CASSIGATDTQYF
TRBJ1-2	TRBV19	.	.	TGTGCCAGTAGTATGAGGTCTGGGGCGTCCTATGGCTACACCTTC	CASSMRSGASYGYTF
TRBJ1-1	TRBV6-6	.	.	TGTGCCAGCAGTTACGGGGGGATGAACACTGAAGCTTTCTTT	CASSYGGMNTEAFF
TRBJ1-2	TRBV4-1	TRBD1	.	TGCGCCAGCAGCCAAACCCTGGGTCAGGGGGAGTATGGCTACACCTTC	CASSQTLGQGEYGYTF
TRBJ2-2	TRBV11-3	.	once	TGTGCCAGCAGCTTGGGGCAGGGGCTCAGCACCGGGGAGCTGTTTTTT	CASSLGQGLSTGELFF
TRBJ2-1	TRBV9	.	.	TGTGCCAGCAGCGTAACCGGGTACGACAATGAGCAGTTCTTC	CASSVTGYDNEQFF
TRBJ1-3	TRBV18	TRBD1	once	TGTGCCAGCTCACGGGACAGGGACACTAACACCATATATTTT	CASSRDRDTNTIYF
TRBJ1-2	TRBV6-1	TRBD1	.	TGTGCCAGCAGTGAAGGGGGACAGGGGATTGGTGGCTACACCTTC	CASSEGGQGIGGYTF
TRBJ1-5	TRBV13	.	.	TGTGCCAGCAGCTCGTGGGGGCAGCCCCAGCATTTT	CASSSWGQPQHF
TRBJ1-2	TRBV5-1	TRBD1	.	TGCGCCAGCAGCTCCGGACAGGTCTATGGCTACACCTTC	CASSSGQVYGYTF
TRBJ2-3	TRBV7-3	TRBD2	.	TGTGCCAGCAGCTTAAGATCGGGGGGGTTTACAGATACGCAGTATTTT	CASSLRSGGFTDTQYF
TRBJ1-1	TRBV12-5	.	.	TGTGCTAGTGGACTAGGATCCTACACTGAAGCTTTCTTT	CASGLGSYTEAFF
TRBJ1-5	TRBV15	.	few	TGTGCCACCAGCAGATCGACGAGGGATCAGCCCCAGCATTTT	CATSRSTRDQPQHF
TRBJ2-5	TRBV9	TRBD2	.	TGTGCCAGCAGCGTCCCCGGGGGGGAAGAGACCCAGTACTTC	CASSVPGGEETQYF
TRBJ2-5	TRBV7-3	.	.	TGTGCCAGCAGCCCCCAGGGACGAGAGACCCAGTACTTC	CASSPQGRETQYF
TRBJ1-1	TRBV6-6	.	.	TGTGCCAGCAGTTACTCGACAGTGAACACTGAAGCTTTCTTT	CASSYSTVNTEAFF
TRBJ2-3	TRBV7-9	.	.	TGTGCCAGCAGCCTTCGGACAGATACGCAGTATTTT	CASSLRTDTQYF
TRBJ1-4	TRBV7-2	.	.	TGTGCCAGCAGCCCCAGAAGAGCAACTAATGAAAAACTGTTTTTT	CASSPRRATNEKLFF
TRBJ2-3	TRBV2	TRBD1	.	TGTGCCAACCTCCGGGACAGAACCACAGATACGCAGTATTTT	CANLRDRTTDTQYF
TRBJ2-5	TRBV6-1	.	.	TGTGCCAGCAGCGCTCTTGGGCGGGAGACCCAGTACTTC	CASSALGRETQYF
TRBJ2-3	TRBV5-6	TRBD1	.	TGTGCCAGCAGCTCCCAATACAGGGGAAGCGCACCAGATACGCAGTATTTT	CASSSQYRGSAPDTQYF
TRBJ2-1	TRBV15	.	.	TGTGCCACCAGCAGAGATGGTGGAAACAATGAGCAGTTCTTC	CATSRDGGNNEQFF
TRBJ2-7	TRBV5-1	.	.	TGCGCCAGCAGCTTAATTCCGGGTCTCTCCTACGAGCAGTACTTC	CASSLIPGLSYEQYF
TRBJ2-7	TRBV7-8	TRBD1	.	TGTGCCAGCAGCCGGACAGGGGGCGCATACGAGCAGTACTTC	CASSRTGGAYEQYF
TRBJ1-4	TRBV15	TRBD1	once	TGTGCCACCAGCAGAGAATCAGGACAGGGACAAAAACTGTTTTTT	CATSRESGQGQKLFF
TRBJ1-5	TRBV6-1	.	.	TGTGCCAGCAGTGACAGGGGAAGCAATCAGCCCCAGCATTTT	CASSDRGSNQPQHF
TRBJ2-5	TRBV5-1	TRBD1	.	TGCGCCAGCAGCTTGGCCTGGACAGGAGAGACCCAGTACTTC	CASSLAWTGETQYF
TRBJ2-1	TRBV11-1	.	.	TGTGCCAGCAGCATCATAGGAGGGGGCCGTGAGCAGTTCTTC	CASSIIGGGREQFF
TRBJ2-1	TRBV10-3	.	.	TGTGCCATCAGCTCACAGGGAAATGAGCAGTTCTTC	CAISSQGNEQFF
TRBJ2-2	TRBV18	TRBD2	.	TGTGCCAGCTCCCCTCGGACTAGCGGGGGGGCCAACACCGGGGAGCTGTTTTTT	CASSPRTSGGANTGELFF
TRBJ1-6	TRBV23-1	.	few	TGCGCCAGCAGTCGGCACCGGGGAAATTCACCCCTCCACTTT	CASSRHRGNSPLHF
TRBJ1-5	TRBV19	.	.	TGTGCCAGTAGTATAACAGCAGGGAAGTGGTTTGGACGTTTTCAGCCCCAGCATTTT	CASSITAGKWFGRFQPQHF
TRBJ2-7	TRBV6-1	.	.	TGTGCCAGCAGGCCCACCTTGGGGGGGCTCTACGAGCAGTACTTC	CASRPTLGGLYEQYF
TRBJ2-1	TRBV27	TRBD2	.	TGTGCCAGCACAAAACTGACTAGCGGGGGGAACTACAATGAGCAGTTCTTC	CASTKLTSGGNYNEQFF
TRBJ2-5	TRBV5-1	TRBD1	.	TGCGCCAGCAGCCCGATCACAGGGGGCGTCGGGGAGACCCAGTACTTC	CASSPITGGVGETQYF
TRBJ1-6	TRBV19	.	.	TGTGCCAGTAGTATGGGGTTTTATAATTCACCCCTCCACTTT	CASSMGFYNSPLHF
TRBJ2-7	TRBV7-9	TRBD1	.	TGTGCCAGCAGCTCCGGGACAGGGGGCATGGGCGAGCAGTACTTC	CASSSGTGGMGEQYF
TRBJ2-5	TRBV7-9	.	.	TGTGCCAGCAGCTTAGGGGCCAGGGGATCCGAGACCCAGTACTTC	CASSLGARGSETQYF
TRBJ2-3	TRBV11-2	.	.	TGTGCCAGCAGCCCTAACGTAGCGGCTAGCACAGATACGCAGTATTTT	CASSPNVAASTDTQYF
TRBJ2-3	TRBV29-1	TRBD2	.	TGCAGCGTTGAGTTACTAGCGGGGGCCACTGGGGGCACAGATACGCAGTATTTT	CSVELLAGATGGTDTQYF
TRBJ1-1	TRBV1	.	.	TGCACCAGCAGCCAAGATCGGGACAGGGGACCGAACACTGAAGCTTTCTTT	CTSSQDRDRGPNTEAFF
TRBJ2-3	TRBV19	TRBD2	.	TGTGCCAGTAGTATAGAACTAGCGGGCACCCGCACAGATACGCAGTATTTT	CASSIELAGTRTDTQYF